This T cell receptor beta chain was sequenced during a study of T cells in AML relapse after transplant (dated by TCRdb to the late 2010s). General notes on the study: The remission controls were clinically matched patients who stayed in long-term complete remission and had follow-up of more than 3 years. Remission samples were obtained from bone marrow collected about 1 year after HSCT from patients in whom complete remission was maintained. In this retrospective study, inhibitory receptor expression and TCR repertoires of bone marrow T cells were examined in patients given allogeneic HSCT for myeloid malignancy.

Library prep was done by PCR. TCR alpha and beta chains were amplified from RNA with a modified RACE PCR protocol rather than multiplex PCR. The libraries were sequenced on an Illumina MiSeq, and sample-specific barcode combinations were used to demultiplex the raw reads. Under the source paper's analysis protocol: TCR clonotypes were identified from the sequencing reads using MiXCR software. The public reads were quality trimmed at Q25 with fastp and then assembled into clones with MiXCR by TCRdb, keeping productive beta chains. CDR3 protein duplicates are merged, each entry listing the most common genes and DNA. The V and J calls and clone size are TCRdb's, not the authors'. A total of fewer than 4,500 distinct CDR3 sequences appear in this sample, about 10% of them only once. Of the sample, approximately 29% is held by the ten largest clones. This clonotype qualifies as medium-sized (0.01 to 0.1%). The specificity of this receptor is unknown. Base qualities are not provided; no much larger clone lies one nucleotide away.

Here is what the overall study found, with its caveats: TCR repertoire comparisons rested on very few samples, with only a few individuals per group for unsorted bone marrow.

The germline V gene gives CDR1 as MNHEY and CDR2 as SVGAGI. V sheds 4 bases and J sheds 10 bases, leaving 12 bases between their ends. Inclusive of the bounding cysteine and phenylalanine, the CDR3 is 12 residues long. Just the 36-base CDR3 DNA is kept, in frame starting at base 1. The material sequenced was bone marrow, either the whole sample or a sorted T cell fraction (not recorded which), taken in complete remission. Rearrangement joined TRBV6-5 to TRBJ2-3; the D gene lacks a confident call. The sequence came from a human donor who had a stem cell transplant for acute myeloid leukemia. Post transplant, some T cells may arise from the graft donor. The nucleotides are TGTGCCAGCAGTTCAACCCCGAACCCGCAGTATTTT. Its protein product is CASSSTPNPQYF.